The sequence of this T cell receptor (beta chain) was determined in a study of T cell responses to AZD1222 COVID-19 vaccine. CDR3 length: 14 residues. The V and J ends lost 5 bases and 1 base respectively, with 6 bases between them. CDR1 and CDR2 from the germline V gene are MNHEY and SMNVEV (reference sequence). Study conclusions and caveats: Repertoires were sampled only after the peak T cell response.

This clone was counted a single time. Antigen unknown. TCRdb's table, derived via immunoSEQ multiplex PCR, lists solely in-frame clones and lacks some. The data show about 150,000 clones, with 75% to 95% seen just once and under 1.5% held by the top ten. This chain uses TRBV27 with TRBJ2-6; D is possibly TRBD2 (5 bases). Sequenced material: peripheral blood, taken on day 0 of AZD1222 vaccination. The receptor's source is an adult in good health. This chain's CDR3 is CASSPGSGANVLTF. For the CDR3, the DNA is TGTGCCAGCAGTCCGGGATCTGGGGCCAACGTCCTGACTTTC. Supplemented by reference TRBV27 and TRBJ2-6, the full variable domain reads EAQVTQNPRYLITVTGKKLTVTCSQNMNHEYMSWYRQDPGLGLRQIYYSMNVEVTDKGDVPEGYKVSRKEKRNFPLILESPSPNQTSLYFCASSPGSGANVLTFGAGSRLTVL.